The 31 T cell receptor beta chains given below trace back to one sample, sequenced in a study of chemoradiotherapy in HPV16-positive cancers. Sequenced by immunoSEQ multiplex PCR; TCRdb stores in-frame clones only, minus some. Altogether 25,000 to 40,000 clones are present, roughly 88% being singletons, with the ten largest covering 4.5% to 5.5%. The sequences come from blood, collected from a patient who underwent chemoradiotherapy. The source is a human donor with HPV-associated anogenital cancer.

CDR3 protein: CASSLTFQSTEAFF. DNA of the CDR3: TGTGCCAGCAGCCTCACATTCCAAAGCACTGAAGCTTTCTTT. V gene TRBV5-6 combines with J gene TRBJ1-1; D gene uncertain. In germline, CDR1 is SGHDT, CDR2 YYEEEE. The V end was cut by 4 bases, the J end by 4 bases, with 14 bases between. The length of the CDR3 is 14 residues.

The chain couples TRBV27 to TRBJ2-3; D might be TRBD2 (5 bases). CDR1 and CDR2 (germline): MNHEY, SMNVEV (reference sequence). This CDR3 spans 14 amino acids. Trimming shortened V by 9 bases and J by 5 bases, and 18 bases separated the two germline ends. The CDR3 DNA reads as TGTGCCAGTAGCCACGGACTTTATGGAGATACGCAGTATTTT. Translation gives CASSHGLYGDTQYF.

This rearrangement joins TRBV19 to TRBJ1-4; D is undetermined. The CDR3 has 14 amino acids. Germline values: CDR1 LNHDA, CDR2 SQIVND (reference sequence). Trimming took off 3 bases at V and 8 bases at J, with 13 bases between the two ends. Written as DNA, the CDR3 is TGTGCCAGTAGTATCGGGCTCCCGGGGGAAAAACTGTTTTTT. This translates into CASSIGLPGEKLFF.

The V gene is TRBV10-3, the J gene TRBJ1-2, with 7 bases matching TRBD1. This CDR3 is built from 13 residues. Trimming cost V 6 bases and J 13 bases; bases outside gene matches: 14. Germline V gene data show CDR1 as ENHRY and CDR2 as SYGVKD. CDR3 amino acids: CAIRLEVGGELTF. The CDR3 nucleotides are TGTGCCATCAGACTAGAGGTAGGGGGCGAACTCACCTTC.

By share of the sample, this clone is medium-sized. The chain links TRBV25-1 to TRBJ1-1; a weak D match, TRBD1 (6 bases). The CDR3 length is 14 residues. Germline V gives CDR1 MGHDK, CDR2 SYGVNS. The V end lost 4 bases, the J end lost 3 bases, and 12 bases lay between the germline ends. The CDR3 DNA is TGTGCCAGCAGTGGAACAGGGCCCGACACTGAAGCTTTCTTT. It encodes CASSGTGPDTEAFF.

The gene calls are TRBV7-3 and TRBJ1-5; no firm D call. This CDR3 has 11 amino acids. Germline V lookup: CDR1 SGHTA, CDR2 FQGTGA. Between the trimmed V and J ends, which lost 1 base and 5 bases, there was a span of 0 bases. The CDR3 loop reads CASSLNQPQHF. CDR3 DNA sequence: TGTGCCAGCAGCTTAAATCAGCCCCAGCATTTT.

The chain carries TRBV10-3 and TRBJ1-2; D call uncertain. V was pared by 0 bases and J by 0 bases, with 8 bases between. CDR3 length equals 15 residues. Germline assignment: CDR1 ENHRY and CDR2 SYGVKD. DNA of the CDR3: TGTGCCATCAGTGAGTCGTTTCCGCCTAACTATGGCTACACCTTC. It codes for CAISESFPPNYGYTF.

The chain combines TRBV28 with TRBJ2-1; 7 positions agree with TRBD1. V lost 5 bases, J lost 5 bases, and 3 bases stayed unmatched. CDR1 and CDR2 (germline): MDHEN, SYDVKM. The CDR3 runs to 13 residues. CDR3 protein: CASSLTGDNEQFF. CDR3 nucleotide sequence: TGTGCCAGCAGTCTCACAGGGGACAATGAGCAGTTCTTC.

The V gene is TRBV7-9, the J gene TRBJ2-7; no clear D. The germline V gene has CDR1 SEHNR and CDR2 FQNEAQ (reference sequence). V was clipped by 1 base and J by 0 bases, with 4 bases between them. CDR3 length equals 13 residues. The DNA of the CDR3 is TGTGCCAGCAGCTTAGGGGACTCCTACGAGCAGTACTTC. This translates into CASSLGDSYEQYF.

This chain connects TRBV9 to TRBJ2-5; D not resolved. CDR3 length equals 14 residues. Germline CDR1 SGDLS, CDR2 YYNGEE. V was clipped by 2 bases and J by 0 bases, with 8 bases between them. CDR3 loop: CASSVSVYQETQYF. The CDR3 DNA reads as TGTGCCAGCAGCGTGTCGGTGTACCAAGAGACCCAGTACTTC.

The rearrangement links TRBV29-1 to TRBJ2-3, with a tentative D call TRBD2 (6 bases). Germline V gives CDR1 SQVTM, CDR2 ANQGSEA. The CDR3 contains 17 residues. The V and J ends lost 0 bases and 4 bases respectively, with 20 bases between them. The CDR3 sequence: CSVEEGFGGVGADTQYF. The CDR3 DNA follows: TGCAGCGTTGAAGAGGGATTTGGCGGGGTCGGGGCAGATACGCAGTATTTT.

The V and J genes are TRBV5-6 and TRBJ1-6; TRBD1 aligns across 8 bases. V was pared by 4 bases and J by 6 bases, with 6 bases of the junction left unmatched. CDR1 is SGHDT and CDR2 is YYEEEE in the germline V gene. CDR3 length: 15 residues. The CDR3 here is CASSRSGQVNSPLHF. The CDR3 region has the DNA TGTGCCAGCAGCCGATCGGGACAGGTTAATTCACCCCTCCACTTT.

This rearrangement joins TRBV10-2 to TRBJ2-7, with TRBD1 matching over 7 bases. The trim removed 2 bases at V and 2 bases at J, leaving 0 bases unmatched. This CDR3 has 13 residues. Looked up from germline, CDR1 is WSHSY and CDR2 is SAAADI. The DNA of the CDR3 is TGCGCCAGCAGTGAGGGACAGGCCTACGAGCAGTACTTC. As protein: CASSEGQAYEQYF.

The genes are TRBV19 and TRBJ1-1, with a possible D match to TRBD1 (6 bases). Germline CDR1 LNHDA, CDR2 SQIVND (reference sequence). V lost 0 bases and J lost 4, with 15 bases in between. The CDR3 is 16 amino acids. This CDR3 reads CASSIDRGGLSTEAFF. CDR3 DNA sequence: TGTGCCAGTAGTATAGATCGTGGGGGGCTTAGCACTGAAGCTTTCTTT.

V is TRBV6-1 and J is TRBJ1-1; weak D call: TRBD1 (6 bases). From germline, CDR1 is MNHNS and CDR2 SASEGT. V was shortened by 4 bases and J by 5 bases, with 11 bases between the two germline ends. This CDR3 region has 13 residues. The CDR3 sequence: CASSVQGRTEAFF. The DNA for the CDR3 is TGTGCCAGCAGTGTCCAGGGGCGGACTGAAGCTTTCTTT.

J is TRBJ2-7 and V is TRBV5-4; possibly TRBD2 for D (7 bases). The V gene lost 4 bases and the J gene lost 7 bases, with 15 bases spanning the gap. Germline values: CDR1 SGHNT, CDR2 YYREEE (reference sequence). The CDR3 has 13 residues. The CDR3 region has the DNA TGTGCCAGCAGCCTTAGGGGGGGAAATGAGCAGTACTTC. Translating gives CASSLRGGNEQYF.

The chain couples TRBV29-1 to TRBJ1-1, with TRBD1 as a possible D gene (5 bases). CDR1 is SQVTM, CDR2 ANQGSEA, per germline. This CDR3 spans 13 amino acids. The V end was cut by 4 bases, the J end by 3 bases, with 12 bases between. The CDR3 loop is CSVARGRDTEAFF. The CDR3 DNA sequence: TGCAGCGTTGCAAGGGGCAGGGACACTGAAGCTTTCTTT.

This clone showed up just once. The chain combines TRBV9 with TRBJ1-4, with a weak D call TRBD1 (6 bases). The germline V gene has CDR1 SGDLS and CDR2 YYNGEE. CDR3 length: 16 amino acids. The ends were cut back, 0 bases at V and 0 bases at J, with 9 bases in the middle. Here the CDR3 reads CASSVGGGATNEKLFF. CDR3 bases: TGTGCCAGCAGCGTAGGAGGGGGGGCAACTAATGAAAAACTGTTTTTT.

The V gene is TRBV27, the J gene TRBJ2-3; 8 positions agree with TRBD2. V was clipped by 6 bases and J by 1 base; unmatched bases: 9. This CDR3 region has 16 residues. Germline lookup yields CDR1 MNHEY and CDR2 SMNVEV (reference sequence). CDR3 in DNA: TGTGCCAGCAGGCCGCTAGCGGGCCCACGCACAGATACGCAGTATTTT. It is translated as CASRPLAGPRTDTQYF.

The chain recombines TRBV15 with TRBJ2-7; perhaps TRBD2 as D (6 bases). Trimming stripped 5 bases from V and 2 bases from J, with 16 bases between. Germline V gene lookup returns CDR1 LNHNV and CDR2 YYDKDF (reference sequence). The CDR3 covers 15 residues. The DNA for the CDR3 is TGTGCCACCAGCCCGGTAGGAGGGAACACCTACGAGCAGTACTTC. Its protein product is CATSPVGGNTYEQYF.

This sequence joins TRBV30 and TRBJ1-1, with D possibly TRBD1 on 6 matching bases. The CDR3 sequence is 13 residues long. Between the trimmed V and J ends, which lost 2 bases and 5 bases, there was a span of 12 bases. Germline V gene data show CDR1 as GTSNPN and CDR2 as SVGIG (reference sequence). CDR3 sequence (DNA): TGTGCCTGGAGTCGACAGGAAGCAACTGAAGCTTTCTTT. This translates into CAWSRQEATEAFF.

The J gene is TRBJ1-6, the V gene TRBV2; D is undetermined. The germline V gene encodes CDR1 SNHLY and CDR2 FYNNEI. The V gene lost 4 bases and the J gene lost 9 bases, with 13 bases spanning the gap. The CDR3 loop spans 14 amino acids. The CDR3 DNA is TGTGCCAGCAGTGGGTCTTACCCCGTTTCACCCCTCCACTTT. Protein sequence: CASSGSYPVSPLHF.

The CDR3 region is CASSEFQGPEGGKLFF. In DNA, the CDR3 is TGTGCCAGCAGTGAATTCCAGGGTCCAGAGGGTGGAAAACTGTTTTTT. The J gene is TRBJ1-4, the V gene TRBV6-1, with D possibly matching TRBD1 (5 bases). Germline V CDR1 and CDR2: MNHNS, SASEGT. Trimming took 2 bases from V and 10 from J, leaving 20 bases between them. The CDR3 extends over 16 amino acids.

As DNA, the CDR3 is TGTGCCAGCACCATGACTCGCAATGAGCAGTTCTTC. This codes for CASTMTRNEQFF. V and J are TRBV7-9 and TRBJ2-1; D is unclear. The CDR3 is 12 residues long. The germline V and J ends were trimmed by 7 bases and 6 bases, with 10 bases remaining between them. Germline V gives CDR1 SEHNR, CDR2 FQNEAQ (reference sequence).

This sequence joins TRBV7-2 and TRBJ1-1; D unresolved. V lost 2 bases and J 4 bases, leaving 5 bases between the germline ends. Per germline, CDR1 SGHTA and CDR2 FQGNSA. The CDR3 has 12 residues. The CDR3 spells CASSLKVTEAFF. The CDR3 DNA sequence: TGTGCCAGCAGCTTAAAAGTCACTGAAGCTTTCTTT. The full variable domain, completed using reference TRBV7-2 and TRBJ1-1, is GAGVSQSPSNKVTEKGKDVELRCDPISGHTALYWYRQSLGQGLEFLIYFQGNSAPDKSGLPSDRFSAERTGGSVSTLTIQRTQQEDSAVYLCASSLKVTEAFFGQGTRLTVV.

The chain joins TRBV29-1 to TRBJ2-2; possible D gene TRBD1, 6 bases. Trimming took off 2 bases at V and 2 bases at J, with 9 bases between the two ends. Germline V lookup: CDR1 SQVTM, CDR2 ANQGSEA. The CDR3 is 14 amino acids. The CDR3 is CSVERTENTGELFF. The CDR3 DNA sequence: TGCAGCGTTGAAAGGACAGAAAACACCGGGGAGCTGTTTTTT.

This sequence joins TRBV6-4 and TRBJ2-1; the D is unclear. The germline gives CDR1 MRHNA, CDR2 SNTAGT. This CDR3 region has 12 residues. Trimming shortened V by 1 base and J by 10 bases, and 8 bases separated the two germline ends. The CDR3 is CASSDLGPEQFF. The CDR3, as DNA: TGTGCCAGCAGTGACTTAGGACCGGAGCAGTTCTTC.

This clone is large by share. The rearrangement joins TRBV6-5 to TRBJ2-3; 13 bases fit TRBD2. CDR1 and CDR2 from the germline V gene are MNHEY and SVGAGI. This CDR3 region has 15 residues. V gave up 5 bases and J gave up 4 bases; unmatched junction bases: 3. As DNA, the CDR3 is TGTGCCAGCAGTAAACTAGCGGGAGGGCCAGATACGCAGTATTTT. The encoded protein is CASSKLAGGPDTQYF.

The CDR3, as DNA: TGTGCCAGCAGTTACGGGGACCGAAACACCGGGGAGCTGTTTTTT. This translates into CASSYGDRNTGELFF. The rearrangement uses TRBV6-6 and TRBJ2-2; perhaps D is TRBD1 or TRBD2 (5 bases each). The CDR3 sequence is 15 residues long. Germline V lookup: CDR1 MNHNY, CDR2 SVGAGI (reference sequence). V was pared by 2 bases and J by 2 bases, with 9 bases between.

This CDR3 reads CASSHSGAGQGFSYEQYF. CDR3 DNA sequence: TGTGCCAGCAGCCACTCTGGCGCGGGACAGGGTTTTTCCTACGAGCAGTACTTC. The chain joins TRBV14 to TRBJ2-7; 9 nucleotides align to TRBD1. Germline lookup yields CDR1 SGHDN and CDR2 FVKESK. The CDR3 covers 18 residues. Trimming removed 3 bases from V and 1 base from J; junction bases left unmatched: 13.

This clone has just a few counts. The chain has TRBV6-6 and TRBJ2-7; D is perhaps TRBD2 (6 bases). Germline V CDR1 and CDR2: MNHNY, SVGAGI (reference sequence). This CDR3 spans 14 amino acids. Trimming cost V 5 bases and J 2 bases, with 13 bases left between them. DNA for the CDR3: TGTGCCAGCAGTCCCCGACTAGATGCCTACGAGCAGTACTTC. Protein: CASSPRLDAYEQYF.